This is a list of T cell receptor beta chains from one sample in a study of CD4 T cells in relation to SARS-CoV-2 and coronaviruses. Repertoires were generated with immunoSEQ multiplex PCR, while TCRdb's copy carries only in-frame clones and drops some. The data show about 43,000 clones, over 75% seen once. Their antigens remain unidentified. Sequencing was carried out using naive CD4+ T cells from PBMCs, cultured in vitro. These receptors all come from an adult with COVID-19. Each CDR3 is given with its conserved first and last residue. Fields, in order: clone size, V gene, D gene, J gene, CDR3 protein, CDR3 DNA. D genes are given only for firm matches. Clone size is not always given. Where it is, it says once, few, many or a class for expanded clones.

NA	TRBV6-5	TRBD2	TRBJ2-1	CAGALWRLAGDEQFF	TGTGCCGGAGCATTATGGCGACTAGCGGGAGATGAGCAGTTCTTC
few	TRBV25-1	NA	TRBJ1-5	CARRDRFCNQPQHF	TGTGCCAGGAGGGACCGTTTTTGCAATCAGCCCCAGCATTTT
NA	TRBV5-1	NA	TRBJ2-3	CASSFRSLTDTQYF	TGCGCCAGCAGCTTCCGGAGTTTAACAGATACGCAGTATTTT
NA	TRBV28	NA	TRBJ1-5	CASSVSGRSNQPQHF	TGTGCCAGCAGTGTCTCAGGGAGGAGCAATCAGCCCCAGCATTTT
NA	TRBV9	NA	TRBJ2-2	CASSISGTTTGELFF	TGTGCCAGCAGCATTTCCGGGACAACGACCGGGGAGCTGTTTTTT
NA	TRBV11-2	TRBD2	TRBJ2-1	CASSLYRGRARGEQFF	TGTGCCAGCAGCTTATATCGCGGGAGGGCCCGAGGTGAGCAGTTCTTC
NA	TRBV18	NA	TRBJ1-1	CASSLRGSNTEAFF	TGTGCCAGCTCACTTCGGGGTTCGAACACTGAAGCTTTCTTT
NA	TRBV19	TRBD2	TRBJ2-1	CASSTLRSGRTEQFF	TGTGCCAGTAGTACCTTGAGAAGCGGGAGGACAGAGCAGTTCTTC
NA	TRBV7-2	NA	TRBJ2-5	CASSDISGRTNLYF	TGTGCCAGCAGCGATATTAGCGGACGTACCAATTTATACTTC
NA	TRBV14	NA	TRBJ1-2	CASSHVGFYGYTF	TGTGCCAGCAGCCATGTCGGGTTCTATGGCTACACCTTC
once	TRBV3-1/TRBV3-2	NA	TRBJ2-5	CASSQVGETQYF	TGTGCCAGCAGCCAAGTGGGGGAGACCCAGTACTTC
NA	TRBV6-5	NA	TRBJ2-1	CASYGRGGTDNEQFF	TGTGCCAGCTACGGACGCGGGGGGACAGACAATGAGCAGTTCTTC
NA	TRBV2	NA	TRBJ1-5	CASRLNVGISNQPQHF	TGTGCCAGCAGACTCAATGTTGGGATTAGCAATCAGCCCCAGCATTTT
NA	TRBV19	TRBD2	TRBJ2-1	CASSIGAGGLQEQFF	TGTGCCAGTAGTATTGGGGCGGGAGGGCTTCAGGAGCAGTTCTTC
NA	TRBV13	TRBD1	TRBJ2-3	CASRETGTGRTDTQYF	TGTGCCAGCAGAGAAACCGGGACAGGGCGGACAGATACGCAGTATTTT